The clone carrying this T cell receptor beta chain was observed a handful of times. Its antigen is as yet unknown. This sample was included in a study of cytomegalovirus exposure and HLA in healthy donors. Study details: In terms of ancestry, the Caucasian-associated cluster contained 75% to 90% of the 350 to 450 genotyped donors.

The PCR had 60 Vbeta and 13 Jbeta primers. The data were produced by immunoSEQ multiplex PCR, yet TCRdb's version contains in-frame clones alone and is incomplete. The table includes around 140,000 clones, roughly four fifths detected once. The CDR3 runs 14 residues. Deletions cut 7 bases from V and 0 bases from J, with 11 bases between. Germline CDR1 is SGHRS and CDR2 is YFSETQ. Whole-study findings and limits: Because they were indistinguishable, some V segments, including TRBV6-2 and TRBV6-3, were excluded. The authors later linked a missense DCLRE1C variant to TCR beta V- and J-gene trimming. Common viral pathogens were later found to be apparently linked to several of the most significant clusters.

The chain has TRBV5-1 and TRBJ2-1; TRBD1 is a possible D gene (6 bases). Specimen: PBMCs. The TCR sequence derives from a female donor in good health and CMV-seropositive. The CDR3 here is CASGQTGSYNEQFF. The DNA of the CDR3 is TGCGCCAGCGGACAGACTGGCTCCTACAATGAGCAGTTCTTC.